A single sample gave rise to the 26 T cell receptor beta chains below, sequenced in a study of T cells expressing NK-cell markers. TCRdb re-called the 5' RACE reads and catalogs CDR3 proteins one per entry, DNA excluded. The repertoire table contains approximately 150,000 distinct CDR3 sequences. Sample: blood T cells: a sorted CD56 or NKG2C T cell subset, CD4+ or CD8+ T cells, or bulk PBMC T cells (not recorded which). These receptors were taken from a woman aged 18-70 years in good health.

V usage is TRBV29-1 and J usage is TRBJ1-2; the D call of TRBD1 rests on TCRdb alone, since no DNA is present to check it. The CDR3 has 13 residues. Germline CDR1 reads SQVTM; CDR2 reads ANQGSEA. The CDR3 sequence: CSVRGDRVAGYTF.

The chain's CDR3 is CASSLDGAKNIQYF. The rearrangement uses TRBV5-1 and TRBJ2-4. This CDR3 has 14 amino acids. The germline gives CDR1 SGHRS, CDR2 YFSETQ.

The V and J genes are TRBV5-4 and TRBJ2-1; TCRdb outputs TRBD1, but without DNA this stays unchecked. CDR1 is SGHNT and CDR2 is YYREEE in the germline V gene (reference sequence). The CDR3 runs to 14 residues. The CDR3 spells CASSFATGANEQFF. Full variable domain (outside the CDR3, taken from reference TRBV5-4 and TRBJ2-1): ETGVTQSPTHLIKTRGQQVTLRCSSQSGHNTVSWYQQALGQGPQFIFQYYREEENGRGNFPPRFSGLQFPNYSSELNVNALELDDSALYLCASSFATGANEQFFGPGTRLTVL.

J is TRBJ2-5 and V is TRBV11-2. The CDR3 contains 13 residues. The germline CDR1 and CDR2 sequences are SGHAT and FQNNGV. The CDR3 region is CASSLSSWETQYF. The full variable domain, rest sourced from reference TRBV11-2 and TRBJ2-5, is EAGVAQSPRYKIIEKRQSVAFWCNPISGHATLYWYQQILGQGPKLLIQFQNNGVVDDSQLPKDRFSAERLKGVDSTLKIQPAKLEDSAVYLCASSLSSWETQYFGPGTRLLVL.

V is TRBV4-1 and J is TRBJ2-7; TCRdb indicates TRBD1, and absent DNA this call remains unverified. Per germline, CDR1 MGHRA and CDR2 YSYEKL. The CDR3 consists of 15 residues. The CDR3 loop is CASSHGLSGTYEQYF.

The chain combines TRBV2 with TRBJ2-3; TCRdb's D gene call, TRBD2, goes unchecked for lack of DNA. The CDR3 is 14 amino acids. CDR1 is SNHLY, CDR2 FYNNEI, per germline. The CDR3 loop reads CASSAGTSGDTQYF.

This chain uses TRBV4-1 with TRBJ2-3; TCRdb's D call, TRBD2, is unchecked because there is no DNA. Germline V CDR1 and CDR2: MGHRA, YSYEKL. The CDR3 is 16 residues long. The CDR3 protein is CASSSPLREGTDTQYF.

The V call is TRBV3-1, the J call TRBJ1-6; the D call from TCRdb, TRBD1, cannot be confirmed without DNA. CDR1 is LGHDT and CDR2 is YNNKEL in the germline V gene (reference sequence). The CDR3 is made up of 14 amino acids. The chain's CDR3 is CASSLYREDSPLHF.

This chain connects TRBV3-1 to TRBJ2-2; TCRdb's assignment of TRBD1 cannot be checked, as there is no DNA. The CDR3 has 18 amino acids. CDR1 is LGHDT and CDR2 is YNNKEL in the germline V gene (reference sequence). Here the CDR3 reads CASISVYGGTGRDGELFF.

The chain carries TRBV5-6 and TRBJ2-7; TCRdb lists TRBD1, though no DNA is available to test this call. CDR1 and CDR2 (germline): SGHDT, YYEEEE. This CDR3 is 14 amino acids long. This chain's CDR3 is CASTWRGSAYEQYF. Filled out from reference TRBV5-6 and TRBJ2-7, the complete variable domain reads DAGVTQSPTHLIKTRGQQVTLRCSPKSGHDTVSWYQQALGQGPQFIFQYYEEEERQRGNFPDRFSGHQFPNYSSELNVNALLLGDSALYLCASTWRGSAYEQYFGPGTRLTVT.

V usage is TRBV20-1 and J usage is TRBJ1-2. This CDR3 has 14 residues. Germline V gene lookup returns CDR1 DFQATT and CDR2 SNEGSKA (reference sequence). The CDR3 sequence is CSASSRGLPYGYTF.

V gene TRBV3-1 combines with J gene TRBJ2-1; the D gene TCRdb calls, TRBD2, cannot be checked with no DNA. Germline lookup yields CDR1 LGHDT and CDR2 YNNKEL (reference sequence). The CDR3 runs to 14 residues. The chain's CDR3 is CASSPGLAYSEQFF.

CDR3 residues: CASSYLRAGGVGELFF. The gene calls are TRBV6-5 and TRBJ2-2; TCRdb picks TRBD2, but there is no DNA to check that call. Germline CDR1 is MNHEY and CDR2 is SVGAGI. The CDR3 runs to 16 residues.

The chain links TRBV4-1 to TRBJ1-2; TCRdb lists TRBD1, though no DNA is available to test this call. This CDR3 has 16 amino acids. The germline CDR1 and CDR2 sequences are MGHRA and YSYEKL. CDR3 sequence: CASSQDYRGQGDGYTF.

The chain carries TRBV5-1 and TRBJ2-7. This CDR3 is built from 12 residues. Per germline, CDR1 SGHRS and CDR2 YFSETQ. CDR3 region: CASSLVGSEQYF.

The chain is built from TRBV12-3 or TRBV12-4 and TRBJ1-3; TCRdb lists TRBD1, though no DNA is available to test this call. CDR3 length equals 16 residues. The CDR3: CASSLSRDVSGNTIYF.

The chain is built from TRBV6-2 or TRBV6-3 and TRBJ2-6; there is no DNA to check the TCRdb D call of TRBD2. Germline V lookup: CDR1 MNHEY, CDR2 SVGEGT. The CDR3 runs 18 residues. CDR3 region: CASSYGRDVGSGANVLTF.

The rearrangement joins TRBV6-1 to TRBJ2-5; absent DNA, TCRdb's TRBD1 call cannot be checked. This CDR3 contains 14 residues. Germline CDR1 MNHNS, CDR2 SASEGT. The CDR3 sequence: CASSQQGSRETQYF.

The genes are TRBV12-3 or TRBV12-4 and TRBJ2-2. The CDR3 covers 12 residues. Here the CDR3 reads CASSFSGGELFF.

The J gene is TRBJ2-5, the V gene TRBV5-1. Looked up from germline, CDR1 is SGHRS and CDR2 is YFSETQ. The CDR3 contains 15 residues. CDR3: CASSPDPSSRETQYF.

The rearrangement joins TRBV7-2 to TRBJ1-1; there is no DNA to check the TCRdb D call of TRBD1. This CDR3 comprises 14 residues. Germline V gene sequence: CDR1 SGHTA, CDR2 FQGNSA. The CDR3 sequence: CASSPRGGSLEAFF.

The rearrangement joins TRBV30 to TRBJ1-1; no DNA is available, so the TRBD1 call from TCRdb remains unchecked. Germline assignment: CDR1 GTSNPN and CDR2 SVGIG (reference sequence). The CDR3 is 13 amino acids. CDR3 sequence: CAWSRQPGAEAFF.

This sequence joins TRBV5-6 and TRBJ2-5. Germline values: CDR1 SGHDT, CDR2 YYEEEE. CDR3 length: 14 residues. The CDR3 region is CASSLGLYQETQYF.

This CDR3 is CATSIFYQGTEAFF. V gene TRBV15 combines with J gene TRBJ1-1; absent DNA, TCRdb's TRBD1 call cannot be checked. CDR1 LNHNV and CDR2 YYDKDF come from the germline V gene (reference sequence). The CDR3 is 14 residues long. Supplemented by reference TRBV15 and TRBJ1-1, the full variable domain reads DAMVIQNPRYQVTQFGKPVTLSCSQTLNHNVMYWYQQKSSQAPKLLFHYYDKDFNNEADTPDNFQSRRPNTSFCFLDIRSPGLGDTAMYLCATSIFYQGTEAFFGQGTRLTVV.

The V call is TRBV3-1, the J call TRBJ2-7; the TCRdb D gene call, TRBD1, has no DNA to confirm it. This CDR3 spans 14 amino acids. Germline V gene lookup returns CDR1 LGHDT and CDR2 YNNKEL (reference sequence). CDR3 amino acids: CASSLYRDNYEQYF.

The rearrangement joins TRBV29-1 to TRBJ1-1; the D call of TRBD1 rests on TCRdb alone, since no DNA is present to check it. The germline CDR1 and CDR2 sequences are SQVTM and ANQGSEA. The CDR3 is 15 amino acids. This CDR3 reads CSVAPGWGMNTEAFF.